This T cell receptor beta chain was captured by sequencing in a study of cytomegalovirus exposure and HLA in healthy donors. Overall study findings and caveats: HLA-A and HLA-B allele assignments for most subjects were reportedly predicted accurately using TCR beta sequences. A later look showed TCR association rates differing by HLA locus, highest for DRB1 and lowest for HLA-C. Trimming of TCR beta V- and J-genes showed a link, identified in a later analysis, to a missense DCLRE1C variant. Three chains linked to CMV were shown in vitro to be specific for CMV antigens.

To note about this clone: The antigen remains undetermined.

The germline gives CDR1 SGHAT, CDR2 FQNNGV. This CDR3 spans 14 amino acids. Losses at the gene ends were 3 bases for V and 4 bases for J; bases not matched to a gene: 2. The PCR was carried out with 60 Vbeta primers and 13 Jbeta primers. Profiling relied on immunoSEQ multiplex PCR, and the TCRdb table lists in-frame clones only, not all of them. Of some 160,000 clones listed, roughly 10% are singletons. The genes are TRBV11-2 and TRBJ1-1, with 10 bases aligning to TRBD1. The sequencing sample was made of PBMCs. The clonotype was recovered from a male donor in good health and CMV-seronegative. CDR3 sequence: CASSFRTGGTEAFF. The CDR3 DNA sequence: TGTGCCAGCAGCTTCAGGACAGGGGGCACTGAAGCTTTCTTT.